This T cell receptor beta chain is from a study of shared clonotypes between healthy human individuals. General study results and limits: Rarefaction showed that sequencing of sorted subsets was incomplete (despite large depth). A generally larger estimated richness was seen in naive subsets than in memory subsets.

Comments on this clone: Antigen unknown.

Naive CD8 isolation took CD45RO-negative cells positively selected for CCR7 and excluded terminally differentiated effector memory CD45RA+ cells. Caucasian adults living in Nashville, Tennessee, provided all samples. Original analysis: Filtering of immunoSEQ junctional sequences could not match full-length read filtering. This table comes from immunoSEQ multiplex PCR, and its TCRdb copy is limited to in-frame clones, with some not included. V, J and clone size were drawn from that table, and D and trimming were deduced from the DNA. The repertoire has 660,000 or so clones, 95% to 97% of them found once; the top ten carry about 0.12%. The CDR3 contains 15 residues. Germline V gene sequence: CDR1 MNHEY, CDR2 SVGAGI. Trimming cost V 0 bases and J 4 bases, with 13 bases left between them.

The J gene is TRBJ2-7, the V gene TRBV6-5; D not resolved. Sequencing input: naive CD8+ T cells sorted from blood. This TCR was recovered from a woman aged 30 to 39 in good health. CDR3 DNA sequence: TGTGCCAGCAGTTACTCGTCAGGCCCTTGGTACGAGCAGTACTTC. Protein: CASSYSSGPWYEQYF.